This T cell receptor beta chain was sequenced in a study of cytomegalovirus exposure and HLA in healthy donors. Notes on the study in general: Cytomegalovirus association was listed for 150 to 200 TCR beta chains. What a later analysis showed was that several of the most significant clusters appeared linked to common viral pathogens. Highest at DRB1 and lowest at HLA-C, TCR association rates differed among HLA loci in a later analysis.

The PCR ran on 60 Vbeta and 13 Jbeta primers. The protocol was immunoSEQ multiplex PCR, while the TCRdb copy is restricted to in-frame clones and leaves out a portion. The sample has 65,000 to 80,000 clones, and its top ten clones hold 6.5% to 8.5%. Regarding this clone: Its target is not known.

With 0 bases removed from V and 9 bases from J, the gap between germline ends came to 12 bases. Germline V gene data show CDR1 as LGHNA and CDR2 as YSLEER. CDR3 length equals 15 residues. Unrecorded immune exposure was likely among donors, who were nominally healthy when sampled. The clonotype originates from a female donor in good health and CMV-seropositive. The rearrangement links TRBV4-3 to TRBJ1-6; D remains ambiguous. Sequences were obtained from PBMCs. The CDR3 spells CASSQDRGNSSPLHF. The CDR3 DNA follows: TGCGCCAGCAGCCAAGATAGAGGGAATTCTTCACCCCTCCACTTT.